This T cell receptor (beta chain) was identified in a study of blood T cell repertoires in COVID-19. Background on the study: The United States, Italy and Spain were the sources of the acute and convalescent COVID-19 samples.

Original processing notes: Estimates of nucleated cell counts were drawn from the amplification of reference gene primers. TCRdb's table, derived via immunoSEQ multiplex PCR, lists solely in-frame clones and lacks some. V, J and clone size are taken as reported in that table, and D and trimming were inferred from the DNA itself. The table has 35,000 to 40,000 clones, less than 90% seen once. The CDR3 covers 11 residues. V was clipped by 2 bases and J by 6 bases, with 7 bases between them. From germline, CDR1 is GTSNPN and CDR2 SVGIG (reference sequence). Seattle's enrolled individuals joined amid active infection and were then monitored longitudinally.

This receptor was taken from a man aged 60 to 75 with COVID-19, enrolled during active disease. V gene TRBV30 combines with J gene TRBJ2-5; D gene ambiguous. The material sequenced was peripheral blood. CDR3 sequence (DNA): TGTGCCTGGAGTCTCCCTCAGACCCAGTACTTC. It translates to CAWSLPQTQYF.